This TCR beta chain derives from a study of blood T cells in healthy people across ages. Details on this clonotype: Its antigen is unknown.

For the second PCR, which ran for about 6 to 11 cycles, a sample-barcoded 5' primer and a J-beta primer mix were used. Using its own MiXCR run on the 5' RACE reads, TCRdb lists one record per CDR3 protein. The table lists approximately 1.5 million distinct CDR3 sequences, approximately 39% of them singletons, with approximately 4% in the top ten. Isolation yielded PBMCs, at least 6.5 million per sample, in every case. Trimming took 4 bases from V and 2 from J, leaving 9 bases between them. This CDR3 has 12 amino acids. The germline gives CDR1 DFQATT, CDR2 SNEGSKA (reference sequence). General observations from the study: Older age went with lower TCR beta diversity per million T cells, in a roughly linear way.

The clonotype comes from a woman between 18 and 29 years old in good health. The chain combines TRBV20-1 with TRBJ2-7; a weak D match, TRBD2 (6 bases). Sequencing was done on a sample of blood. The CDR3 DNA follows: TGCAGTGCTACCCCGGGGGCCTACGAGCAGTACTTC. Translated: CSATPGAYEQYF.